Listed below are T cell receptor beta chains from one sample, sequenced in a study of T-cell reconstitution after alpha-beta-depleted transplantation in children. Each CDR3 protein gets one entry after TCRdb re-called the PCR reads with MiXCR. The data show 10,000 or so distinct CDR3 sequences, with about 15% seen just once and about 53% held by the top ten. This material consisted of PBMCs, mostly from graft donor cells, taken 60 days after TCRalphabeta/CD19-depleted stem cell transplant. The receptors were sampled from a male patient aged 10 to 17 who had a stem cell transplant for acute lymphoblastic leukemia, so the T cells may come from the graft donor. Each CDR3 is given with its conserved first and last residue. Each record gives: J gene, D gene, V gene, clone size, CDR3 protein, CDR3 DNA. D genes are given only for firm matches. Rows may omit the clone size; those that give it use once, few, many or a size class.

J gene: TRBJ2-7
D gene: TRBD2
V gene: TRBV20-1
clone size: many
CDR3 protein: CSAKKAGGVFYEQYF
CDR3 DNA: TGCAGTGCCAAAAAAGCGGGAGGTGTTTTCTACGAGCAGTACTTC

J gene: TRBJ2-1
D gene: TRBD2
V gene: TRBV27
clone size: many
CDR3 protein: CASSPSGKYNEQFF
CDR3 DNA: TGTGCCAGCAGTCCCAGCGGGAAGTACAATGAGCAGTTCTTC

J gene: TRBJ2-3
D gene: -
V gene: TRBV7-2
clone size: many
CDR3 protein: CASSLETYTDTQYF
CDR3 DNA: TGTGCCAGCAGCTTAGAAACGTATACAGATACGCAGTATTTT

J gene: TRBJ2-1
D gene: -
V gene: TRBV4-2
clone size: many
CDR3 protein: CASSHPVREWRNEQFF
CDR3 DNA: TGTGCCAGCAGCCATCCCGTACGGGAGTGGAGAAATGAGCAGTTCTTC

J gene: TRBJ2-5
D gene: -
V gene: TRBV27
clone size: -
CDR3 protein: CASSLGNQETQYF
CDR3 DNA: TGTGCCAGCAGTTTAGGGAATCAAGAGACCCAGTACTTC

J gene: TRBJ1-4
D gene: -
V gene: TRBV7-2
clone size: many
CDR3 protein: CASSLGTLSEKLFF
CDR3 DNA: TGTGCCAGCAGCCTCGGGACTCTAAGTGAAAAACTGTTTTTT

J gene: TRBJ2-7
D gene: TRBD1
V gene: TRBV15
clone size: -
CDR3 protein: CATSRGGQIYEQYF
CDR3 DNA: TGTGCCACCAGCAGAGGGGGACAGATCTACGAGCAGTACTTC

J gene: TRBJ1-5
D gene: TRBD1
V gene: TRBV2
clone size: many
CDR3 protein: CASSEMVGGDQPQHF
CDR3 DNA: TGTGCCAGCAGTGAGATGGTAGGGGGCGACCAGCCCCAGCATTTT

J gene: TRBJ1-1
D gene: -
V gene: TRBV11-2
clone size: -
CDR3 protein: CASSPLWATTEAFF
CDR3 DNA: TGTGCCAGCAGCCCTCTATGGGCGACCACTGAAGCTTTCTTT

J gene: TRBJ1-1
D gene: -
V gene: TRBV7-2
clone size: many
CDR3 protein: CASSSRWDTEAFF
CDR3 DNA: TGTGCCAGCAGCTCAAGGTGGGACACTGAAGCTTTCTTT

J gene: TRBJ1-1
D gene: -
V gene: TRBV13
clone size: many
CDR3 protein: CASSLYGGAEAFF
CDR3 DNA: TGTGCCAGCAGCTTGTATGGGGGGGCTGAAGCTTTCTTT

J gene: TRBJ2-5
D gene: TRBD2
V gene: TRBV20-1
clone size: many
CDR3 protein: CSASGWGGETQYF
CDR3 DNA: TGCAGTGCTAGTGGCTGGGGAGGGGAGACCCAGTACTTC

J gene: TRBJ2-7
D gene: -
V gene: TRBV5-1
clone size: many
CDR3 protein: CASAEQVGYEQYF
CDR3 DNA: TGCGCCAGCGCAGAACAGGTAGGCTACGAGCAGTACTTC

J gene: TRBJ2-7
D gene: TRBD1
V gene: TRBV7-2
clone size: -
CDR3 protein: CASRSGQGAYEQYF
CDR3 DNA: TGTGCCAGCAGATCGGGACAGGGCGCCTACGAGCAGTACTTC

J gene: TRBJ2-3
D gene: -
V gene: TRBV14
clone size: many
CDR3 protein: CASSQDLDTQYF
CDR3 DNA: TGTGCCAGCAGCCAAGATTTAGATACGCAGTATTTT

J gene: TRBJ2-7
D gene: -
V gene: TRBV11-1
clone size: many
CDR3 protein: CASSLLAVFKGLARPEQYF
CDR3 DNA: TGTGCCAGCAGCTTATTGGCGGTCTTCAAGGGGCTAGCTAGACCCGAGCAGTACTTC

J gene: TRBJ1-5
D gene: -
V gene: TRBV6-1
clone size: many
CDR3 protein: CASKGGNQPQHF
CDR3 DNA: TGTGCCAGCAAAGGGGGCAATCAGCCCCAGCATTTT

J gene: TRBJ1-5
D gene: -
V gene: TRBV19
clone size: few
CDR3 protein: CASSPPLNNQPQHF
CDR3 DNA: TGTGCCAGTAGTCCGCCCCTGAACAATCAGCCCCAGCATTTT

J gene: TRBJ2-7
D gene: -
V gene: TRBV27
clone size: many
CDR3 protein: CASSLYASTPNRKYEQYF
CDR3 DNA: TGTGCCAGCAGTTTATACGCTTCAACGCCTAACAGGAAGTACGAGCAGTACTTC

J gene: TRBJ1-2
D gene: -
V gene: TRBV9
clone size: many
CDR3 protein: CASSVAGDGYGYTF
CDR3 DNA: TGTGCCAGCAGCGTAGCGGGGGACGGCTATGGCTACACCTTC

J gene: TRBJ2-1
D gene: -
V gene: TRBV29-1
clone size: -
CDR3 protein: CSGSDWYNEQFF
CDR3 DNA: TGCAGCGGCTCGGACTGGTACAATGAGCAGTTCTTC

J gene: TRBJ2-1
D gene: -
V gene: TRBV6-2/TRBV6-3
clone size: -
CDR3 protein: CASSYWGNGNNEQFF
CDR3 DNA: TGTGCCAGCAGTTACTGGGGAAACGGGAACAATGAGCAGTTCTTC

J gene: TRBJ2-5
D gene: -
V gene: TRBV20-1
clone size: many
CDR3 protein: CSASRRGRPETQYF
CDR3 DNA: TGCAGTGCTAGCCGACGGGGGCGCCCTGAGACCCAGTACTTC

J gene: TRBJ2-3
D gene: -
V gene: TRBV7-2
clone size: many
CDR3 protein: CASSPKRDTQYF
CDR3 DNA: TGTGCCAGCAGCCCAAAGCGAGATACGCAGTATTTT

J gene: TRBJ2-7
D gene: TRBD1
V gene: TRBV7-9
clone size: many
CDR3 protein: CASSTWTGMSNEQYF
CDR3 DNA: TGTGCCAGCAGCACCTGGACAGGGATGTCCAACGAGCAGTACTTC

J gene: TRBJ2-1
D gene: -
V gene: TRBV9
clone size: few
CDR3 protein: CASSVAVGYNEQFF
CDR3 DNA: TGTGCCAGCAGCGTAGCTGTCGGATACAATGAGCAGTTCTTC

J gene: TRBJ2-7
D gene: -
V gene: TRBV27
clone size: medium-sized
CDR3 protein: CASSPGTSLYEQYF
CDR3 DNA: TGTGCCAGCAGCCCCGGGACATCGCTATACGAGCAGTACTTC

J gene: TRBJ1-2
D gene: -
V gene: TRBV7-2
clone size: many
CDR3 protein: CASSCGIWGLNYGYTF
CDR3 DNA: TGTGCCAGCAGCTGCGGGATTTGGGGGTTAAACTATGGCTACACCTTC

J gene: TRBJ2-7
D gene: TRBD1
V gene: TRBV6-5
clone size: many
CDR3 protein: CASTSGGAYEQYF
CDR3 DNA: TGTGCCAGCACATCAGGGGGCGCCTACGAGCAGTACTTC

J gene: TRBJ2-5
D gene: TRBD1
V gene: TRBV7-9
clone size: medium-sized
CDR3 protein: CASSLREQGARETQYF
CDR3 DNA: TGTGCCAGCAGCTTACGGGAACAGGGGGCGCGGGAGACCCAGTACTTC

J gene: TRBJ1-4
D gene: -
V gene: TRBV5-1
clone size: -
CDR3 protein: CASSLQVPTNEKLFF
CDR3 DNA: TGCGCCAGCAGCTTACAAGTGCCAACTAATGAAAAACTGTTTTTT

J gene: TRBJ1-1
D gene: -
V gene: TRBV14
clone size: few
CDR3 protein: CASSQLYSPGTEAFF
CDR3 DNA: TGTGCCAGCAGCCAATTGTACAGTCCGGGGACTGAAGCTTTCTTT

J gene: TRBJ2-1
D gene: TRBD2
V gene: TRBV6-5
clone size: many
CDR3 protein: CASSYIGLAGEYEQFF
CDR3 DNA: TGTGCCAGCAGTTATATCGGGCTAGCGGGAGAATATGAGCAGTTCTTC

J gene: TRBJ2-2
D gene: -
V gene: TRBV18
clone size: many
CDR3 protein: CASSTKTNTGELFF
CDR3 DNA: TGTGCCAGCTCAACAAAGACGAACACCGGGGAGCTGTTTTTT

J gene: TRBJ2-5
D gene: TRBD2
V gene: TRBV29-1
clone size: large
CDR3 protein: CSVPTSGAETQYF
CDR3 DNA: TGCAGCGTTCCGACGAGCGGGGCAGAGACCCAGTACTTC

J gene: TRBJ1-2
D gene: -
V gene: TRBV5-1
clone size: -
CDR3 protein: CASSLGEVYGYTF
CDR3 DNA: TGCGCCAGCAGCTTGGGGGAGGTCTATGGCTACACCTTC

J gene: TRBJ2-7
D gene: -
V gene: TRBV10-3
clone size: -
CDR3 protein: CAISETYEQYF
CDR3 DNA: TGTGCCATCAGTGAAACCTACGAGCAGTACTTC